This T cell receptor beta chain appears in the sequencing data of a study of T cell changes during pregnancy in multiple sclerosis. This clone has a handful of counts. Germline CDR1 and CDR2: SNHLY and FYNNEI. V was clipped by 4 bases and J by 10 bases, with 17 bases between them. The CDR3 covers 15 residues. Measured with immunoSEQ multiplex PCR; TCRdb has only the in-frame clones, and not every one. The sample lists 50,000 to 60,000 clones, approximately 91% occurring once. The material sequenced was CD4+ T cells from peripheral blood mononuclear cells, taken in the first trimester of pregnancy. This chain joins TRBV2 and TRBJ1-6, with D maybe TRBD1 (6 bases). The receptor was derived from a female donor with multiple sclerosis, enrolled in a pregnancy study. CDR3: CASSGSGGAGSPLHF. The CDR3 DNA reads TGTGCCAGCAGTGGTAGCGGGGGGGCGGGCTCACCCCTCCACTTT.